This T cell receptor beta chain was recovered during a study of monozygotic twins with inflammatory bowel disease. Findings of the study overall: A single strong clonotype or signal linked to IBD was not supported.

Details on this clonotype: The antigen is unknown.

The CDR3 covers 13 residues. Germline assignment: CDR1 DFQATT and CDR2 SNEGSKA (reference sequence). One entry per CDR3 protein, without DNA, is what TCRdb gives after re-calling the 5' RACE reads. The data show a few hundred thousand distinct CDR3 sequences, and the top ten clones hold around 2.3%. Sequencing input: blood. The receptor was derived from a human donor with ulcerative colitis or Crohn's disease, or a healthy co-twin of an affected twin (not recorded which). The rearrangement links TRBV20-1 to TRBJ1-2. CDR3 residues: CSARWPVNYGYTF.